This T cell receptor beta chain was recorded in a study of T cells after yellow fever vaccination. The CDR3 is 11 amino acids. Trimming pared 0 bases from V and 9 bases from J, leaving 3 bases between. Per the germline V gene, CDR1 is SGHAT and CDR2 is FQNNGV. Using its own MiXCR run on the 5' RACE reads, TCRdb lists one record per CDR3 protein. The sample records about 170,000 distinct CDR3 sequences, 8% to 13% being singletons. The V call is TRBV11-2, the J call TRBJ2-1; D unclear. The specimen comprised CD8+ T cells sorted from PBMCs, sampled 15 days after the yellow fever booster vaccination. This TCR came from a man younger than 35 who received the YFV17D yellow fever vaccine. CDR3 loop: CASSLDREQFF. For the CDR3, the DNA is TGTGCCAGCAGCTTAGACCGTGAGCAGTTCTTC.